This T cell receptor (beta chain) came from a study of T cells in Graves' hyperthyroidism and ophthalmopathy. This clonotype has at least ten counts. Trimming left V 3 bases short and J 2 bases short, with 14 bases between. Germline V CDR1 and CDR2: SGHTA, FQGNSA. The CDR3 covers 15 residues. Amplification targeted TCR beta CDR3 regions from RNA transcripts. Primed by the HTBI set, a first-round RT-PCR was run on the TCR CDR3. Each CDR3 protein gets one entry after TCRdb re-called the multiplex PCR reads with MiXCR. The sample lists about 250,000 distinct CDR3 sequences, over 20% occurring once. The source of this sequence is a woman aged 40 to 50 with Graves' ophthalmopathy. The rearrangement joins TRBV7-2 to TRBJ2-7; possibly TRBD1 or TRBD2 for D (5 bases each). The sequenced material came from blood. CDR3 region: CASSLGDRRAYEQYF. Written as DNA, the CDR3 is TGTGCCAGCAGCTTGGGGGATCGACGCGCCTACGAGCAGTACTTC.